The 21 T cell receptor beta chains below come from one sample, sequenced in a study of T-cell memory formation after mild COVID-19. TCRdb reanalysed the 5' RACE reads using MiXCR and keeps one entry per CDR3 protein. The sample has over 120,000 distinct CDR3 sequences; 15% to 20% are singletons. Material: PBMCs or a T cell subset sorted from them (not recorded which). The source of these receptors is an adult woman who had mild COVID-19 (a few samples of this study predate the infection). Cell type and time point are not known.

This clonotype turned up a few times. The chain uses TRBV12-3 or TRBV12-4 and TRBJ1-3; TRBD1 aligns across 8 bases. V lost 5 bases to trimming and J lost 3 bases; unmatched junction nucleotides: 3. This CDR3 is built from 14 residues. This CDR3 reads CASSGRGLGNTIYF. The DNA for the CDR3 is TGTGCCAGCAGTGGCAGGGGGCTTGGAAACACCATATATTTT.

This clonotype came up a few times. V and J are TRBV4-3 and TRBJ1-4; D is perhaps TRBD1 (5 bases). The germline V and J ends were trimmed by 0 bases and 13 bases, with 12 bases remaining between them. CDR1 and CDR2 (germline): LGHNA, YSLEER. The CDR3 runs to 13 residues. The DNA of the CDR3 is TGCGCCAGCAGCCAAGATCTGTACGGGGCACTGTTTTTT. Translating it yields CASSQDLYGALFF.

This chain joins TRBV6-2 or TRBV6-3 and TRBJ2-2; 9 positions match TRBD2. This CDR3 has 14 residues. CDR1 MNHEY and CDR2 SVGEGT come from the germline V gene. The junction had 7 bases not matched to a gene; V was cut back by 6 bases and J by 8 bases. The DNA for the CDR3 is TGTGCCAGCAGCCGTGCTAGCGGGACGGGGGAGCTGTTTTTT. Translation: CASSRASGTGELFF.

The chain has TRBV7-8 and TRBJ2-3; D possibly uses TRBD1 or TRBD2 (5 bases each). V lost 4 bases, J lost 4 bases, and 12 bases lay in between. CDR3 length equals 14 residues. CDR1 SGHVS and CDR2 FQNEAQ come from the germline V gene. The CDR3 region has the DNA TGTGCCAGCAGCTGGGCCGGGACCCCAGATACGCAGTATTTT. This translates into CASSWAGTPDTQYF.

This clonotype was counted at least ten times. The CDR3 nucleotides read TGCGCCAGCAGCCAAGATTGGGGTACAGATACGCAGTATTTT. It specifies CASSQDWGTDTQYF. The V and J genes are TRBV4-3 and TRBJ2-3; D remains unclear. Per germline, CDR1 LGHNA and CDR2 YSLEER. Between the trimmed V and J ends, which lost 0 bases and 3 bases, there was a span of 7 bases. The CDR3 has 14 amino acids.

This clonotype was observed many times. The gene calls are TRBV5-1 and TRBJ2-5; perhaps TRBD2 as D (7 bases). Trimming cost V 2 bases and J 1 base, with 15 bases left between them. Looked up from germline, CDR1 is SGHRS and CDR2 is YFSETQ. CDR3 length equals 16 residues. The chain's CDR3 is CASSFNGGAPQETQYF. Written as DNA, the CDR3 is TGCGCCAGCAGCTTCAATGGGGGGGCTCCCCAAGAGACCCAGTACTTC.

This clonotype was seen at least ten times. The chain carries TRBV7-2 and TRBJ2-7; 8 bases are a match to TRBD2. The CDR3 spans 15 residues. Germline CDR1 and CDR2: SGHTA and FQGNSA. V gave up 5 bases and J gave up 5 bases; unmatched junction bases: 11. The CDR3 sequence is CASSISGISAHEQYF. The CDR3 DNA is TGTGCCAGCAGCATTAGCGGGATCTCGGCCCACGAGCAGTACTTC.

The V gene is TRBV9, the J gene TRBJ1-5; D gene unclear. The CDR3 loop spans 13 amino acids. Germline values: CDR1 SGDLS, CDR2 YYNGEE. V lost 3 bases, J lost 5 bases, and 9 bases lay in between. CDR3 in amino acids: CASSGRPDQPQHF. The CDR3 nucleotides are TGTGCCAGCAGCGGGAGACCGGATCAGCCCCAGCATTTT.

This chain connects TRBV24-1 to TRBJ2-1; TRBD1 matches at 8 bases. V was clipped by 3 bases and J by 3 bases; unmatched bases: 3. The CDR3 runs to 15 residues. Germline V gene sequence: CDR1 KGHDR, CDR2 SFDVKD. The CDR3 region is CATSDGTGIYNEQFF. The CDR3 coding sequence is TGTGCCACCAGTGATGGGACAGGAATCTACAATGAGCAGTTCTTC.

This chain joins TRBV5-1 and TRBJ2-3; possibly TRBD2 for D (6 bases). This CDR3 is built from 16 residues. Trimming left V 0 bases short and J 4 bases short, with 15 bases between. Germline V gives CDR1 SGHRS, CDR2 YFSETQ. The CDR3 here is CASSLGLDRRSDTQYF. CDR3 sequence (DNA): TGCGCCAGCAGCTTGGGACTAGATCGCCGGTCAGATACGCAGTATTTT.

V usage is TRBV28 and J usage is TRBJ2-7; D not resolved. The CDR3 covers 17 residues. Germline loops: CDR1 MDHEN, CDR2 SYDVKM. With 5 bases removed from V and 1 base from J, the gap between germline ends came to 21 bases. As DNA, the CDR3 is TGTGCCAGCAGTCAAACCAAGGCGACGGCCCTGTCCTACGAGCAGTACTTC. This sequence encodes CASSQTKATALSYEQYF.

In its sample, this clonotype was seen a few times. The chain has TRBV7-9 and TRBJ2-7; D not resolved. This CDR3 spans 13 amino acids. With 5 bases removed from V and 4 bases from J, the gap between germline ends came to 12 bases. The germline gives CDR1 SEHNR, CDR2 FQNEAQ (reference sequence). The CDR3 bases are TGTGCCAGCAGCCTCCTTATGGGATACGAGCAGTACTTC. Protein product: CASSLLMGYEQYF.

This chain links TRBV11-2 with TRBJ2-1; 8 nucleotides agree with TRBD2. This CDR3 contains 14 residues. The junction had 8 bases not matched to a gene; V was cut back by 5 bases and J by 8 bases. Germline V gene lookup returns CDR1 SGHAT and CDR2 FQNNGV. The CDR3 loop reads CASSIHSGIDEQFF. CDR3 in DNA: TGTGCCAGCAGCATACATAGCGGGATCGATGAGCAGTTCTTC.

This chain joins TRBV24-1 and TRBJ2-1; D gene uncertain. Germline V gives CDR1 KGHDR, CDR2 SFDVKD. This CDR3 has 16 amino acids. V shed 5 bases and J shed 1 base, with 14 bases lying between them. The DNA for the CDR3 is TGTGCCACCAGTGCCGCGACCGCCGAGTCCTACAATGAGCAGTTCTTC. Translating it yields CATSAATAESYNEQFF.

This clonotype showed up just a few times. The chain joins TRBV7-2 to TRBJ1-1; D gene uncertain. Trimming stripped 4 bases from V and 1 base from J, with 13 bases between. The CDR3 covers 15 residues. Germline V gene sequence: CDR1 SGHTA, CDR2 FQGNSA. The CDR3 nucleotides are TGTGCCAGCAGCTCGCCCCTGGACCAGAACACTGAAGCTTTCTTT. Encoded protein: CASSSPLDQNTEAFF. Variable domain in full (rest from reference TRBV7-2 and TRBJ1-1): GAGVSQSPSNKVTEKGKDVELRCDPISGHTALYWYRQSLGQGLEFLIYFQGNSAPDKSGLPSDRFSAERTGGSVSTLTIQRTQQEDSAVYLCASSSPLDQNTEAFFGQGTRLTVV.

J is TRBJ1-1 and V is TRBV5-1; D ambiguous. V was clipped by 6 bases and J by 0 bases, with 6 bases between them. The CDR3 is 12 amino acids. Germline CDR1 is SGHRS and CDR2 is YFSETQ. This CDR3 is CASTVLNTEAFF. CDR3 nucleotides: TGCGCCAGCACAGTACTGAACACTGAAGCTTTCTTT.

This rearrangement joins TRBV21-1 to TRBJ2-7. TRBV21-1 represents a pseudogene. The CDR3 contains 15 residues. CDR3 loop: CASSKWIRGTYEQYF. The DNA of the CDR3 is TGTGCCAGCAGCAAATGGATAAGAGGAACCTACGAGCAGTACTTC.

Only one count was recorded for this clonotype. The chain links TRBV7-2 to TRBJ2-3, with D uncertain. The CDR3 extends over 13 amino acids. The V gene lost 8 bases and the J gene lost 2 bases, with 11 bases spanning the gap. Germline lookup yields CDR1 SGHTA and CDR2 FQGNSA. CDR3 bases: TGTGCCAGCGCACCAAATCCCACAGATACGCAGTATTTT. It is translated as CASAPNPTDTQYF.

The CDR3 loop reads CATSDVTGSETQYF. For the CDR3, the DNA is TGTGCCACCAGTGACGTGACAGGCTCAGAGACCCAGTACTTC. The V gene is TRBV24-1, the J gene TRBJ2-5, with a tentative D call TRBD1 (6 bases). V was trimmed by 4 bases and J by 4 bases, leaving 12 bases between them. Germline assignment: CDR1 KGHDR and CDR2 SFDVKD. The CDR3 totals 14 residues.

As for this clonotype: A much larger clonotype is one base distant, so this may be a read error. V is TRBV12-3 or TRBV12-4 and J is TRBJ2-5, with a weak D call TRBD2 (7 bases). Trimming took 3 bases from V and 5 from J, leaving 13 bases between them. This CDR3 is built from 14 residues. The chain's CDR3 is CASSFWGGNETQYF. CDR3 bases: TGTGCCAGCAGTTTCTGGGGGGGCAATGAGACCCAGTACTTC.

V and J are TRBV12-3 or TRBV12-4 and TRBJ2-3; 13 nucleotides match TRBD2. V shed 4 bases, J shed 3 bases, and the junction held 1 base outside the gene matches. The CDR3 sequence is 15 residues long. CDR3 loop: CASSWTSGGTDTQYF. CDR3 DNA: TGTGCCAGCAGTTGGACTAGCGGGGGAACAGATACGCAGTATTTT.